The source of this T cell receptor (beta chain) is a study of chemoradiotherapy in HPV16-positive cancers. Study conclusions and caveats: The functional HPV-specific definition rests on just a couple of HPV16-positive patients. During treatment, candidate HPV-specific clones and E7-related motifs expanded in tumor.

This clone was seen only a few times. Antigen: not known. TCRdb's table, derived via immunoSEQ multiplex PCR, lists solely in-frame clones and lacks some. The repertoire holds under 3,500 clones, with under 85% as singletons. Trimming cost V 5 bases and J 7 bases, with 13 bases left between them. Germline CDR1 reads SGHRS; CDR2 reads YFSETQ. This CDR3 comprises 12 residues. Sequenced material: tumor tissue, taken from a patient who underwent chemoradiotherapy. This TCR was recovered from a human donor with HPV-associated anogenital cancer. The chain joins TRBV5-1 to TRBJ2-7, with a weak D call TRBD1 (6 bases). As DNA, the CDR3 is TGCGCCAGCAGTTTCTCAGGGGATGAGCAGTACTTC. Encoded protein: CASSFSGDEQYF.